Listed below are T cell receptor beta chains from one sample, sequenced in a study of shared clonotypes between healthy human individuals. This table comes from immunoSEQ multiplex PCR, and its TCRdb copy is limited to in-frame clones, with some not included. The table lists about 2.1 million clones, around 95% of them singletons, with about 1.7% in the top ten. The source material was naive CD8+ T cells from PBMCs. These receptors came from a man younger than 35 in good health. Some clones in this sample may be carry-over from other donors' samples. Each CDR3 is given with its conserved first and last residue. D genes are given only for firm matches. The size of a clone is reported for some rows only, either as once, few or many, or as a class for expanded clones.

D: NA
length: 15
size: NA
J: TRBJ2-5
V: TRBV9
CDR3: CASSVEARSQETQYF
DNA: TGTGCCAGCAGCGTAGAGGCCAGATCTCAAGAGACCCAGTACTTC

D: TRBD1
length: 15
size: NA
J: TRBJ2-7
V: TRBV28
CDR3: CASRKNLGQGYEQYF
DNA: TGTGCCAGCAGAAAAAATTTAGGACAGGGTTACGAGCAGTACTTC

D: TRBD2
length: 18
size: once
J: TRBJ2-1
V: TRBV11-2
CDR3: CASSSRAGGPGAYNEQFF
DNA: TGTGCCAGCAGCTCACGAGCGGGAGGGCCGGGGGCCTACAATGAGCAGTTCTTC

D: NA
length: 14
size: NA
J: TRBJ1-5
V: TRBV27
CDR3: CASSPGGANQPQHF
DNA: TGTGCCAGCAGCCCCGGTGGTGCTAATCAGCCCCAGCATTTT

D: NA
length: 12
size: NA
J: TRBJ2-7
V: TRBV19
CDR3: CASSNDLYEQYF
DNA: TGTGCCAGTAGTAACGACCTCTACGAGCAGTACTTC

D: TRBD1
length: 14
size: NA
J: TRBJ2-5
V: TRBV5-3
CDR3: CARSFRDRVETQYF
DNA: TGTGCCAGAAGCTTCCGGGACAGGGTTGAGACCCAGTACTTC

D: TRBD1
length: 19
size: NA
J: TRBJ1-6
V: TRBV7-2
CDR3: CASSPDRAVFPIYNSPLHF
DNA: TGTGCCAGCAGCCCAGACAGGGCCGTATTCCCGATCTATAATTCACCCCTCCACTTT

D: TRBD1
length: 17
size: NA
J: TRBJ1-4
V: TRBV2
CDR3: CASSEETGGRTNEKLFF
DNA: TGTGCCAGCAGTGAAGAAACAGGGGGGAGGACTAATGAAAAACTGTTTTTT

D: TRBD1
length: 17
size: NA
J: TRBJ1-4
V: TRBV6-1
CDR3: CASSEGDRLTSNEKLFF
DNA: TGTGCCAGCAGTGAAGGGGACAGGCTCACTTCTAATGAAAAACTGTTTTTT

D: NA
length: 15
size: NA
J: TRBJ2-5
V: TRBV5-1
CDR3: CASSQGTGFEETQYF
DNA: TGCGCCAGCAGTCAGGGAACCGGATTCGAAGAGACCCAGTACTTC

D: NA
length: 15
size: NA
J: TRBJ1-2
V: TRBV11-2
CDR3: CASSLDLTWLRGYTF
DNA: TGTGCCAGCAGCTTAGATTTAACCTGGCTTCGTGGCTACACCTTC

D: NA
length: 8
size: NA
J: TRBJ2-3
V: TRBV9
CDR3: CASSPVDF
DNA: TGTGCCAGCAGCCCGGTTGATTTT

D: NA
length: 13
size: NA
J: TRBJ2-1
V: TRBV19
CDR3: CASSMSPNNEQFF
DNA: TGTGCCAGTAGTATGTCACCTAACAATGAGCAGTTCTTC

D: TRBD1
length: 14
size: NA
J: TRBJ2-7
V: TRBV7-9
CDR3: CASSHDRGRYEQYF
DNA: TGTGCCAGCAGCCACGACAGGGGGCGGTACGAGCAGTACTTC

D: NA
length: 16
size: NA
J: TRBJ2-7
V: TRBV9
CDR3: CASSDDPTRGSYEQYF
DNA: TGTGCCAGCAGCGATGACCCGACTAGGGGGTCCTACGAGCAGTACTTC

D: TRBD1
length: 17
size: once
J: TRBJ2-7
V: TRBV27
CDR3: CASSRKDRESRLYEQYF
DNA: TGTGCCAGCAGCCGCAAGGACAGGGAGTCGAGGCTATACGAGCAGTACTTC

D: NA
length: 13
size: NA
J: TRBJ1-1
V: TRBV12-5
CDR3: CASGFGGNTEAFF
DNA: TGTGCTAGTGGTTTTGGCGGGAACACTGAAGCTTTCTTT

D: NA
length: 12
size: NA
J: TRBJ2-1
V: TRBV7-2
CDR3: CASSLEGAEQFF
DNA: TGTGCCAGCAGCTTAGAGGGCGCTGAGCAGTTCTTC

D: TRBD2
length: 19
size: NA
J: TRBJ2-1
V: TRBV7-9
CDR3: CASSVGLAGNGGSYNEQFF
DNA: TGTGCCAGCAGCGTAGGACTAGCGGGGAACGGGGGCTCCTACAATGAGCAGTTCTTC

D: NA
length: 13
size: once
J: TRBJ2-5
V: TRBV7-3
CDR3: CASSSSAEETQYF
DNA: TGTGCCAGCAGCTCCTCAGCTGAAGAGACCCAGTACTTC

D: NA
length: 13
size: NA
J: TRBJ1-3
V: TRBV14
CDR3: CASSQSSGNTIYF
DNA: TGTGCCAGCAGCCAATCCTCTGGAAACACCATATATTTT

D: TRBD1
length: 12
size: NA
J: TRBJ1-1
V: TRBV29-1
CDR3: CSVPAGTVEAFF
DNA: TGCAGCGTTCCCGCGGGGACAGTTGAAGCTTTCTTT

D: TRBD2
length: 14
size: NA
J: TRBJ2-3
V: TRBV27
CDR3: CASSERGSTDTQYF
DNA: TGTGCCAGCAGCGAGCGGGGTAGCACAGATACGCAGTATTTT

D: NA
length: 15
size: NA
J: TRBJ1-2
V: TRBV6-5
CDR3: CASSYRRSLNYGYTF
DNA: TGTGCCAGCAGTTATAGGCGGTCCTTAAACTATGGCTACACCTTC

D: TRBD1
length: 13
size: NA
J: TRBJ2-7
V: TRBV5-1
CDR3: CASSTGQGYEQYF
DNA: TGCGCCAGCAGCACGGGACAGGGGTACGAGCAGTACTTC

D: TRBD1
length: 15
size: NA
J: TRBJ2-2
V: TRBV2
CDR3: CASRLGQGTTGELFF
DNA: TGTGCCAGCAGGCTGGGACAGGGGACCACCGGGGAGCTGTTTTTT

D: NA
length: 15
size: NA
J: TRBJ2-5
V: TRBV5-1
CDR3: CASSFRSQQGETQYF
DNA: TGCGCCAGCAGCTTCCGGAGCCAACAAGGGGAGACCCAGTACTTC

D: TRBD2
length: 16
size: NA
J: TRBJ2-1
V: TRBV4-1
CDR3: CASSQAGEGLAAEQFF
DNA: TGCGCCAGCAGCCAAGCCGGGGAGGGACTAGCGGCTGAGCAGTTCTTC

D: NA
length: 15
size: NA
J: TRBJ2-5
V: TRBV5-6
CDR3: CASSLLGESLETQYF
DNA: TGTGCCAGCAGCTTGTTAGGGGAGTCGTTGGAGACCCAGTACTTC

D: NA
length: 14
size: NA
J: TRBJ2-3
V: TRBV29-1
CDR3: CSVTTGEGTDTQYF
DNA: TGCAGCGTGACAACGGGGGAAGGCACAGATACGCAGTATTTT

D: TRBD1
length: 18
size: NA
J: TRBJ1-5
V: TRBV7-2
CDR3: CASLRGTVDTPGNQPQHF
DNA: TGTGCCAGCCTCCGGGGGACAGTTGATACCCCAGGCAATCAGCCCCAGCATTTT

D: TRBD2
length: 15
size: NA
J: TRBJ2-5
V: TRBV2
CDR3: CASSRTSGRVETQYF
DNA: TGTGCCAGCAGCCGGACTAGCGGGAGAGTCGAGACCCAGTACTTC

D: TRBD1
length: 13
size: NA
J: TRBJ2-7
V: TRBV28
CDR3: CASGTGVWYEQYF
DNA: TGTGCCAGCGGGACAGGGGTCTGGTACGAGCAGTACTTC

D: NA
length: 17
size: NA
J: TRBJ2-7
V: TRBV5-1
CDR3: CASRGFRDTSPTYEQYF
DNA: TGCGCCAGCCGAGGCTTCAGGGATACCTCCCCAACCTACGAGCAGTACTTC

D: NA
length: 13
size: NA
J: TRBJ1-5
V: TRBV5-6
CDR3: CASSPGQFQPQHF
DNA: TGTGCCAGCAGTCCAGGACAGTTTCAGCCCCAGCATTTT

D: NA
length: 13
size: NA
J: TRBJ2-7
V: TRBV5-6
CDR3: CASSTSGSYEQYF
DNA: TGTGCCAGCAGCACCAGCGGGTCCTACGAGCAGTACTTC

D: NA
length: 13
size: NA
J: TRBJ2-2
V: TRBV6-5
CDR3: CASSSINTGELFF
DNA: TGTGCCAGCAGTTCAATCAACACCGGGGAGCTGTTTTTT

D: NA
length: 16
size: NA
J: TRBJ1-3
V: TRBV7-9
CDR3: CASSLTGHELKNTIYF
DNA: TGTGCCAGCAGCTTGACCGGACACGAACTTAAAAACACCATATATTTT

D: NA
length: 15
size: NA
J: TRBJ1-1
V: TRBV30
CDR3: CAWSPRGGLNTEAFF
DNA: TGTGCCTGGAGCCCGAGGGGGGGCCTGAACACTGAAGCTTTCTTT

D: NA
length: 15
size: NA
J: TRBJ2-2
V: TRBV7-2
CDR3: CASSLLLGNTGELFF
DNA: TGTGCCAGCAGCTTATTATTGGGAAACACCGGGGAGCTGTTTTTT

D: NA
length: 14
size: NA
J: TRBJ1-2
V: TRBV14
CDR3: CASSQLPGSYGYTF
DNA: TGTGCCAGCAGCCAATTGCCCGGATCCTATGGCTACACCTTC

D: NA
length: 13
size: NA
J: TRBJ1-2
V: TRBV15
CDR3: CATSDNANYGYTF
DNA: TGTGCCACCAGCGACAATGCTAACTATGGCTACACCTTC

D: NA
length: 14
size: NA
J: TRBJ1-1
V: TRBV27
CDR3: CASSLLGGTDEAFF
DNA: TGTGCCAGCAGTTTATTGGGTGGGACGGATGAAGCTTTCTTT

D: TRBD1
length: 16
size: NA
J: TRBJ2-7
V: TRBV7-6
CDR3: CASSLGLGTGSYEQYF
DNA: TGTGCCAGCAGCTTAGGGTTGGGGACAGGCTCCTACGAGCAGTACTTC

D: TRBD2
length: 13
size: NA
J: TRBJ2-1
V: TRBV28
CDR3: CASSRLALDEQFF
DNA: TGTGCCAGCAGTAGACTAGCGCTGGATGAGCAGTTCTTC

D: TRBD2
length: 15
size: NA
J: TRBJ2-7
V: TRBV4-1
CDR3: CASSQRWTSSYEQYF
DNA: TGCGCCAGCAGCCAAAGATGGACTAGTTCCTACGAGCAGTACTTC

D: NA
length: 13
size: NA
J: TRBJ1-1
V: TRBV30
CDR3: CAWSVEGNTEAFF
DNA: TGTGCCTGGAGTGTGGAGGGAAACACTGAAGCTTTCTTT

D: TRBD1
length: 14
size: few
J: TRBJ1-1
V: TRBV27
CDR3: CASSPGQGGLEAFF
DNA: TGTGCCAGCAGTCCGGGACAGGGGGGCCTTGAAGCTTTCTTT

D: NA
length: 15
size: NA
J: TRBJ1-5
V: TRBV5-8
CDR3: CASSLAGASNQPQHF
DNA: TGTGCCAGCAGCTTGGCAGGGGCTAGCAATCAGCCCCAGCATTTT

D: NA
length: 12
size: NA
J: TRBJ1-5
V: TRBV15
CDR3: CATSTLNQPQHF
DNA: TGTGCCACCAGCACCTTAAATCAGCCCCAGCATTTT

D: NA
length: 16
size: NA
J: TRBJ2-1
V: TRBV14
CDR3: CASSLRKRPSYNEQFF
DNA: TGTGCCAGCAGCCTGAGGAAGCGGCCGTCCTACAATGAGCAGTTCTTC

D: NA
length: 15
size: NA
J: TRBJ2-3
V: TRBV5-1
CDR3: CASSFWGVGTDTQYF
DNA: TGCGCCAGCAGCTTTTGGGGGGTTGGTACAGATACGCAGTATTTT

D: NA
length: 11
size: NA
J: TRBJ2-7
V: TRBV5-8
CDR3: CASSLLHEQYF
DNA: TGTGCCAGCAGCTTGTTACACGAGCAGTACTTC

D: TRBD1
length: 16
size: NA
J: TRBJ2-5
V: TRBV15
CDR3: CATSKGQGALRETQYF
DNA: TGTGCCACCAGCAAAGGACAGGGGGCCCTTCGAGAGACCCAGTACTTC

D: NA
length: 15
size: NA
J: TRBJ1-3
V: TRBV9
CDR3: CASSAGGGPGNTIYF
DNA: TGTGCCAGCAGCGCCGGCGGGGGGCCAGGAAACACCATATATTTT